Below are 32 T cell receptor beta chains sequenced from a single sample in a study of shared clonotypes between healthy human individuals. TCRdb's table, derived via immunoSEQ multiplex PCR, lists solely in-frame clones and lacks some. The sample includes hundreds of thousands of clones, roughly 94% of them seen just once. Terminally differentiated effector memory CD45RA+ cells were left out of the naive CD8 fraction, which was CD45RO-negative and positively selected for CCR7. Source material: naive CD8+ T cells sorted from blood. The receptors stem from a young man in good health.

This clone was counted a single time. The J gene is TRBJ1-4, the V gene TRBV18; D uncertain. Trimming removed 0 bases at V and 6 bases at J, with 17 bases between. CDR3 size: 17 residues. Germline values: CDR1 KGHSH, CDR2 LQKENI. CDR3 loop: CASSPPDPQPVDEKLFF. The CDR3 bases are TGTGCCAGCTCACCACCGGACCCTCAACCGGTAGATGAAAAACTGTTTTTT.

The V gene is TRBV7-3, the J gene TRBJ2-3, with D maybe TRBD1 (6 bases). This CDR3 contains 15 residues. Germline CDR1 SGHTA, CDR2 FQGTGA. V gave up 6 bases and J gave up 2 bases, with 15 bases separating them. CDR3: CASRRTALDTDTQYF. CDR3 bases: TGTGCCAGCAGAAGGACAGCACTTGACACAGATACGCAGTATTTT.

Here the CDR3 DNA reads TGTGCCAGCAGCCCATTAACTAGCGGGAGTCTGTCCTACGAGCAGTACTTC. This encodes CASSPLTSGSLSYEQYF. The rearrangement uses TRBV7-9 and TRBJ2-7, with 11 bases lining up with TRBD2. V lost 5 bases and J lost 1; bases outside the gene matches: 10. CDR1 and CDR2 (germline): SEHNR, FQNEAQ (reference sequence). The CDR3 totals 17 residues.

V and J are TRBV5-8 and TRBJ2-7, with TRBD1 as a possible D gene (6 bases). CDR1 and CDR2 from the germline V gene are SGHTS and YDEGEE. CDR3 length: 14 residues. The V and J ends lost 4 bases and 0 bases respectively, with 11 bases between them. The CDR3 is CASSPWGLSYEQYF. In nucleotides, the CDR3 is TGTGCCAGCAGCCCCTGGGGGCTCTCCTACGAGCAGTACTTC.

The chain links TRBV9 to TRBJ1-3; D gene unclear. V lost 0 bases to trimming and J lost 0 bases, with 7 bases between them. Germline lookup yields CDR1 SGDLS and CDR2 YYNGEE. The CDR3 consists of 15 residues. The CDR3 DNA reads as TGTGCCAGCAGCGTAGGGCAGAGCTCTGGAAACACCATATATTTT. Protein product: CASSVGQSSGNTIYF.

In regard to this clone: In the same sample, other DNA sequences code for this CDR3. The V gene is TRBV18, the J gene TRBJ2-3, with 9 bases aligning to TRBD1. Germline V gene lookup returns CDR1 KGHSH and CDR2 LQKENI. The length of the CDR3 is 16 residues. The junction had 4 bases not matched to a gene; V was cut back by 0 bases and J by 3 bases. The CDR3 DNA reads TGTGCCAGCTCACCACCGGGACAGGGAGGTACAGATACGCAGTATTTT. Translated, it gives CASSPPGQGGTDTQYF. Filled out from reference TRBV18 and TRBJ2-3, the complete variable domain reads NAGVMQNPRHLVRRRGQEARLRCSPMKGHSHVYWYRQLPEEGLKFMVYLQKENIIDESGMPKERFSAEFPKEGPSILRIQQVVRGDSAAYFCASSPPGQGGTDTQYFGPGTRLTVL.

This clone was counted only a few times. The J gene is TRBJ2-7, the V gene TRBV28; the D is unclear. Germline V gene sequence: CDR1 MDHEN, CDR2 SYDVKM. V lost 8 bases and J 4 bases, leaving 9 bases between the germline ends. The CDR3 extends over 11 amino acids. The CDR3 nucleotides read TGTGCCAGCGGGTCAATTTACGAGCAGTACTTC. Amino acid sequence: CASGSIYEQYF.

The chain has TRBV27 and TRBJ1-2; 8 bases match TRBD1. Germline CDR1 MNHEY, CDR2 SMNVEV (reference sequence). The CDR3 contains 12 residues. Unmatched junction bases numbered 3, after V lost 4 bases and J lost 8 bases. The CDR3 DNA follows: TGTGCCAGCAGTTCAGGGGGCGCGGGCTACACCTTC. Its translation: CASSSGGAGYTF.

There are a few counts of this clone. The rearrangement links TRBV7-9 to TRBJ2-7; D is possibly TRBD1 or TRBD2 (5 bases each). The CDR3 is 13 amino acids. The germline CDR1 and CDR2 sequences are SEHNR and FQNEAQ (reference sequence). The V and J ends lost 5 bases and 2 bases respectively, with 10 bases between them. The CDR3 protein is CASSQRGPYEQYF. CDR3 DNA: TGTGCCAGCAGCCAGAGGGGACCCTACGAGCAGTACTTC.

This clone has a single count. The gene calls are TRBV7-9 and TRBJ2-7, with a possible D match to TRBD1 (5 bases). Germline V gene data show CDR1 as SEHNR and CDR2 as FQNEAQ (reference sequence). The CDR3 extends over 13 amino acids. V gave up 5 bases and J gave up 3 bases, with 11 bases separating them. The CDR3 bases are TGTGCCAGCAGCCAGCAGGGTTTCTACGAGCAGTACTTC. As protein: CASSQQGFYEQYF.

This clone was detected only once. The V and J genes are TRBV7-9 and TRBJ2-1; weak D call: TRBD2 (6 bases). The CDR3 loop spans 14 amino acids. Germline V gene data show CDR1 as SEHNR and CDR2 as FQNEAQ (reference sequence). Trimming took off 4 bases at V and 6 bases at J, with 13 bases between the two ends. CDR3 region: CASSSSTRGNEQFF. In DNA form, the CDR3 reads TGTGCCAGCAGCTCCTCGACTAGGGGCAATGAGCAGTTCTTC.

V and J are TRBV7-6 and TRBJ2-1; no clear D. Deletions cut 8 bases from V and 6 bases from J, with 8 bases between. The CDR3 has 11 amino acids. Germline CDR1 SGHVS, CDR2 FNYEAQ. The CDR3 DNA reads as TGTGCCAGCGAATACAGCAATGAGCAGTTCTTC. It yields the protein CASEYSNEQFF.

As to this clone: The sample carries other DNA sequences with the same CDR3. The chain couples TRBV6-6 to TRBJ1-1; D remains unclear. The V and J ends lost 3 bases and 1 base respectively, with 9 bases between them. Germline-derived CDR1 and CDR2 are MNHNY and SVGAGI (reference sequence). This CDR3 contains 14 residues. The CDR3 bases are TGTGCCAGCAGTTATAGTGAGGGGAACACTGAAGCTTTCTTT. It specifies CASSYSEGNTEAFF.

This chain links TRBV29-1 with TRBJ2-1; D is perhaps TRBD1 (5 bases). Looked up from germline, CDR1 is SQVTM and CDR2 is ANQGSEA. Deletions cut 4 bases from V and 12 bases from J, with 16 bases between. This CDR3 is built from 12 residues. CDR3 sequence reads: CSVGGPRFGQFF. Written as DNA, the CDR3 is TGCAGCGTTGGGGGCCCTCGATTTGGGCAGTTCTTC.

The chain couples TRBV28 to TRBJ1-2; D uncertain. The V gene lost 4 bases and the J gene lost 5 bases, with 20 bases spanning the gap. Germline V gives CDR1 MDHEN, CDR2 SYDVKM. CDR3 length: 16 residues. This CDR3 is CASSSQRAGSGYGYTF. The CDR3 DNA follows: TGTGCCAGCAGTTCCCAGAGGGCCGGGTCTGGGTATGGCTACACCTTC.

This clone has just one count. The J gene is TRBJ2-3, the V gene TRBV13; no clear D. CDR1 and CDR2 (germline): PRHDT, FYEKMQ (reference sequence). There are 16 residues in the CDR3. Trimming removed 0 bases at V and 0 bases at J, with 10 bases between. The CDR3 region is CASSLGKLPSTDTQYF. In DNA form, the CDR3 reads TGTGCCAGCAGCTTAGGGAAGCTTCCCAGCACAGATACGCAGTATTTT. Together with reference TRBV13 and TRBJ2-3, the CDR3 gives the full variable domain: AAGVIQSPRHLIKEKRETATLKCYPIPRHDTVYWYQQGPGQDPQFLISFYEKMQSDKGSIPDRFSAQQFSDYHSELNMSSLELGDSALYFCASSLGKLPSTDTQYFGPGTRLTVL.

The chain couples TRBV7-2 to TRBJ2-2; no clear D. This CDR3 contains 11 residues. The germline V and J ends were trimmed by 3 bases and 6 bases, with 2 bases remaining between them. Germline V gene data show CDR1 as SGHTA and CDR2 as FQGNSA. CDR3 sequence (DNA): TGTGCCAGCAGCTTCCCCGGGGAGCTGTTTTTT. Protein product: CASSFPGELFF.

The chain uses TRBV7-9 and TRBJ2-1, with a possible D match to TRBD2 (6 bases). The CDR3 extends over 16 amino acids. V lost 1 base and J 3 bases, leaving 13 bases between the germline ends. The germline V gene encodes CDR1 SEHNR and CDR2 FQNEAQ (reference sequence). The CDR3 reads CASSLVPGAYYNEQFF. The CDR3 DNA follows: TGTGCCAGCAGCTTAGTGCCGGGAGCTTACTACAATGAGCAGTTCTTC.

V usage is TRBV7-2 and J usage is TRBJ2-7, with a weak D call TRBD2 (6 bases). The CDR3 sequence is 13 residues long. Germline CDR1 reads SGHTA; CDR2 reads FQGNSA. V lost 2 bases and J lost 9, with 14 bases in between. In DNA form, the CDR3 reads TGTGCCAGCAGCTTAAACGGACTACGAGGGCAGTACTTC. Translation gives CASSLNGLRGQYF. The full variable domain, with the rest looked up from reference TRBV7-2 and TRBJ2-7, is GAGVSQSPSNKVTEKGKDVELRCDPISGHTALYWYRQSLGQGLEFLIYFQGNSAPDKSGLPSDRFSAERTGGSVSTLTIQRTQQEDSAVYLCASSLNGLRGQYFGPGTRLTVT.

The chain employs TRBV2 and TRBJ2-7; D might be TRBD1 (6 bases). V was pared by 5 bases and J by 6 bases, with 14 bases between. This CDR3 has 13 amino acids. Germline CDR1 is SNHLY and CDR2 is FYNNEI. CDR3: CASSSTGWSEQYF. The DNA for the CDR3 is TGTGCCAGCAGTTCGACAGGTTGGAGCGAGCAGTACTTC.

V usage is TRBV30 and J usage is TRBJ2-1; possible D gene TRBD1, 5 bases. Germline V lookup: CDR1 GTSNPN, CDR2 SVGIG (reference sequence). The CDR3 is 12 residues long. With 2 bases removed from V and 6 bases from J, the gap between germline ends came to 8 bases. The CDR3 loop reads CAWSWQGNEQFF. In nucleotides, the CDR3 is TGTGCCTGGAGTTGGCAGGGCAATGAGCAGTTCTTC.

The CDR3 coding sequence is TGTGCCAGCAGCCCCATTCTAGCGTTATTCACAGATACGCAGTATTTT. This translates into CASSPILALFTDTQYF. V and J are TRBV7-9 and TRBJ2-3, with D possibly TRBD2 on 6 matching bases. Trimming shortened V by 5 bases and J by 2 bases, and 17 bases separated the two germline ends. Germline CDR1 SEHNR, CDR2 FQNEAQ (reference sequence). The CDR3 length is 16 residues.

Here the CDR3 reads CASSSGPNTEAFF. CDR3 nucleotide sequence: TGCGCCAGCAGCTCCGGGCCGAACACTGAAGCTTTCTTT. The chain links TRBV5-1 to TRBJ1-1, with D unclear. The ends were cut back, 3 bases at V and 1 base at J, with 7 bases in the middle. The germline CDR1 and CDR2 sequences are SGHRS and YFSETQ. The CDR3 loop spans 13 amino acids.

The chain couples TRBV13 to TRBJ2-1, with D unclear. V was pared by 2 bases and J by 5 bases, with 16 bases between. The CDR3 is 16 amino acids. Germline V gene sequence: CDR1 PRHDT, CDR2 FYEKMQ (reference sequence). The CDR3 protein is CASSLRGSDWNNEQFF. The CDR3 bases are TGTGCCAGCAGCTTAAGAGGTTCCGATTGGAACAATGAGCAGTTCTTC.

The rearrangement links TRBV7-3 to TRBJ2-1; D unresolved. Germline CDR1 and CDR2: SGHTA and FQGTGA. Deletions cut 4 bases from V and 4 bases from J, with 11 bases between. The CDR3 is 14 amino acids. The CDR3 reads CASSSTTGYNEQFF. CDR3 sequence (DNA): TGTGCCAGCAGCTCTACGACCGGGTACAATGAGCAGTTCTTC.

The CDR3 bases are TGCAGCGCTCGGGGACTCCGGAACAGGGACACCGGGGAGCTGTTTTTT. It translates to CSARGLRNRDTGELFF. The J gene is TRBJ2-2, the V gene TRBV29-1, with D perhaps TRBD1 or TRBD2 (6 bases each). Germline V gene sequence: CDR1 SQVTM, CDR2 ANQGSEA. This CDR3 has 16 amino acids. V lost 7 bases to trimming and J lost 3 bases, with 21 bases between them.

The CDR3 reads CASSPTVPNTGELFF. CDR3 in DNA: TGTGCCAGCAGCCCCACTGTGCCGAACACCGGGGAGCTGTTTTTT. The chain uses TRBV7-6 and TRBJ2-2; D remains unclear. The CDR3 extends over 15 amino acids. Trimming cost V 5 bases and J 0 bases, with 10 bases left between them. Germline CDR1 reads SGHVS; CDR2 reads FNYEAQ.

The chain uses TRBV4-3 and TRBJ2-6; D not certain. V was trimmed by 4 bases and J by 0 bases, leaving 13 bases between them. This CDR3 is 17 amino acids long. Germline CDR1 reads LGHNA; CDR2 reads YSLEER. The CDR3 bases are TGCGCCAGCAGCCCAGGACCCCTCGGCTCTGGGGCCAACGTCCTGACTTTC. This codes for CASSPGPLGSGANVLTF.

Only one count was recorded for this clone. The genes are TRBV19 and TRBJ2-3; D not certain. Germline-derived CDR1 and CDR2 are LNHDA and SQIVND (reference sequence). The length of the CDR3 is 16 residues. V shed 6 bases and J shed 4 bases, with 20 bases lying between them. The CDR3: CASSPRPDRYADTQYF. The CDR3 nucleotides are TGTGCCAGTAGCCCCCGCCCGGATCGTTATGCAGATACGCAGTATTTT.

The rearrangement joins TRBV28 to TRBJ2-5; D is possibly TRBD1 or TRBD2 (5 bases each). Trimming removed 5 bases at V and 5 bases at J, with 12 bases between. Per the germline V gene, CDR1 is MDHEN and CDR2 is SYDVKM. CDR3 length: 13 amino acids. The CDR3 DNA sequence: TGTGCCAGCAGTCCTGGGGGATTGGAGACCCAGTACTTC. It is translated as CASSPGGLETQYF.

The rearrangement uses TRBV7-8 and TRBJ1-5, with D perhaps matching TRBD1 (6 bases). The CDR3 is 16 amino acids. V was shortened by 5 bases and J by 5 bases, with 19 bases between the two germline ends. CDR1 and CDR2 (germline): SGHVS, FQNEAQ. The chain's CDR3 is CASSRDNREKDQPQHF. CDR3 bases: TGTGCCAGCAGCCGTGATAACAGGGAGAAGGATCAGCCCCAGCATTTT.

Concerning this clone: This sample also contains other DNA sequences that code for the same CDR3. J is TRBJ2-1 and V is TRBV28; possibly TRBD2 for D (5 bases). The V gene lost 3 bases and the J gene lost 4 bases, with 10 bases spanning the gap. CDR1 and CDR2 from the germline V gene are MDHEN and SYDVKM. The CDR3 extends over 14 amino acids. DNA for the CDR3: TGTGCCAGCAGTTTCCCTGGACTTTACAATGAGCAGTTCTTC. This encodes CASSFPGLYNEQFF.